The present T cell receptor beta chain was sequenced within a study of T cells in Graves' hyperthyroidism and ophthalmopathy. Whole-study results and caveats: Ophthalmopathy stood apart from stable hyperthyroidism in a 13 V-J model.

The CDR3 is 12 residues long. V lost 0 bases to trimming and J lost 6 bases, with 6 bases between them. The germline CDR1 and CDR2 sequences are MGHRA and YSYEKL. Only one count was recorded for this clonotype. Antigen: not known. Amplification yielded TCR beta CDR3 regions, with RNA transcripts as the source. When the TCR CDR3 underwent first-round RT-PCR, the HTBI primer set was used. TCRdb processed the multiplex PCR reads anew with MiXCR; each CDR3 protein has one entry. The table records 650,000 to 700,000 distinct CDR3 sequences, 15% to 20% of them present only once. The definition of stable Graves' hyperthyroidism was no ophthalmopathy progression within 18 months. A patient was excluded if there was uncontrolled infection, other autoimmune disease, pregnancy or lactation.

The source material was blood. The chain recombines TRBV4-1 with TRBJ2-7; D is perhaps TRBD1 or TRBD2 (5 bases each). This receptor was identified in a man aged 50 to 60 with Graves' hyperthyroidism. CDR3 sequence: CASSQERGEQYF. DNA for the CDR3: TGCGCCAGCAGCCAAGAGAGGGGCGAGCAGTACTTC.